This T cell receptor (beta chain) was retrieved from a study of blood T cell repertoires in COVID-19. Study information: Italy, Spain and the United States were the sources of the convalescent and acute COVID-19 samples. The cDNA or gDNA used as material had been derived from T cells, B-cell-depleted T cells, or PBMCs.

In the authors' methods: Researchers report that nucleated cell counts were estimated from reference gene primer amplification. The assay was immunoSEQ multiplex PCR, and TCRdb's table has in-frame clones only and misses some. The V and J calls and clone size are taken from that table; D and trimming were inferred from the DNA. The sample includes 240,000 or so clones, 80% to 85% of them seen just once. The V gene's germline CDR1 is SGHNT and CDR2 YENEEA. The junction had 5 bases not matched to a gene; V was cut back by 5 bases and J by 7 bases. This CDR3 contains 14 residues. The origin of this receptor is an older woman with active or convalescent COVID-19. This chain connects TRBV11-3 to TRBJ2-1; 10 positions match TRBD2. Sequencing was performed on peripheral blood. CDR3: CASSLSGGMNEQFF. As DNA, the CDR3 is TGTGCCAGCAGCCTTAGCGGGGGGATGAATGAGCAGTTCTTC.